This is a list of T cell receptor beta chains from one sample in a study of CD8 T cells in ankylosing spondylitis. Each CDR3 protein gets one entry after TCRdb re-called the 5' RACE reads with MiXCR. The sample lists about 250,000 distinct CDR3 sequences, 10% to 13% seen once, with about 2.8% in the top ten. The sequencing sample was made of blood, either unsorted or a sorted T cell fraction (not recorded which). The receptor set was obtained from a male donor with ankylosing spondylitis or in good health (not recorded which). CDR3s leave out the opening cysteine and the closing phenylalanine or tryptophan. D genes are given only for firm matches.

CDR3: ASSPPGQGYEKLF
length: 13
V: TRBV7-9
D: TRBD1

CDR3: STLQGEGTGELF
length: 12
V: TRBV29-1
D: .

CDR3: AWSVQGGSNQPQH
length: 13
V: TRBV30
D: .

CDR3: AISLTSGVLQETQY
length: 14
V: TRBV10-3
D: TRBD2

CDR3: ASSSYRGAQNEQF
length: 13
V: TRBV11-3
D: TRBD1

CDR3: ASSFSKSGPNTGELF
length: 15
V: TRBV12-3/TRBV12-4
D: .

CDR3: SASQPTKGETQY
length: 12
V: TRBV20-1
D: .

CDR3: SARYSMNTEAF
length: 11
V: TRBV20-1
D: .

CDR3: ASSVPGTGGNIQY
length: 13
V: TRBV25-1
D: TRBD1

CDR3: SVRDPSYEQY
length: 10
V: TRBV29-1
D: .

CDR3: SAGLAGGVGNEQF
length: 13
V: TRBV20-1
D: TRBD2

CDR3: ASSLVGTGPYEQY
length: 13
V: TRBV7-9
D: TRBD1

CDR3: ASSLETGTSGEQY
length: 13
V: TRBV5-1
D: TRBD2

CDR3: ASSLAVADLNGYT
length: 13
V: TRBV7-8
D: .

CDR3: ASSGGVADTQY
length: 11
V: TRBV12-3/TRBV12-4
D: TRBD2

CDR3: ASRTYLGTGELF
length: 12
V: TRBV27
D: .

CDR3: SADPPMYQETQY
length: 12
V: TRBV20-1
D: .

CDR3: ASSLAGVVTDTQY
length: 13
V: TRBV11-2
D: .

CDR3: ASSNMGAGT
length: 9
V: TRBV12-3/TRBV12-4
D: .

CDR3: ASSLGRGGGIYNEQF
length: 15
V: TRBV5-1
D: TRBD2

CDR3: ASSSRDRGGTEAF
length: 13
V: TRBV5-1
D: TRBD1

CDR3: ASSLGDGTAKDTEAF
length: 15
V: TRBV7-9
D: .

CDR3: SVVGGNTEAF
length: 10
V: TRBV29-1
D: .

CDR3: ASSQNGQGRTNYGYT
length: 15
V: TRBV6-1
D: TRBD1

CDR3: ASRRGTSTDTQY
length: 12
V: TRBV25-1
D: .

CDR3: ASSLDRGQNTGELF
length: 14
V: TRBV5-1
D: TRBD1

CDR3: TSSLDTGGDNEQF
length: 13
V: TRBV1
D: .

CDR3: SVDGLAGAARSYNEQF
length: 16
V: TRBV29-1
D: TRBD2

CDR3: SARIEQRTYEQY
length: 12
V: TRBV20-1
D: .

CDR3: ASSPLDRLKAYEQY
length: 14
V: TRBV28
D: .

CDR3: SARDTASPINEQF
length: 13
V: TRBV20-1
D: .

CDR3: ASSQDDPMNTEAF
length: 13
V: TRBV4-1
D: .

CDR3: ASSRDSPYNEKLF
length: 13
V: TRBV7-9
D: TRBD1

CDR3: AWSRDRTGPLH
length: 11
V: TRBV30
D: .

CDR3: ASSQQDIAKNIQY
length: 13
V: TRBV3-1
D: .

CDR3: ASSESGTSLYGNEQF
length: 15
V: TRBV25-1
D: .

CDR3: ASSPNMNTEAF
length: 11
V: TRBV7-6
D: .

CDR3: ATSPGTSFVTDTQY
length: 14
V: TRBV24-1
D: .

CDR3: ASSFGQGTNYGYT
length: 13
V: TRBV12-3/TRBV12-4
D: TRBD1

CDR3: ASSLGDPLLETQY
length: 13
V: TRBV5-1
D: .

CDR3: ASSQDGRNEKLF
length: 12
V: TRBV4-2
D: .

CDR3: ASRAGLAGTIDTQY
length: 14
V: TRBV7-9
D: TRBD2

CDR3: ASSVSRGPYGYT
length: 12
V: TRBV7-2
D: .

CDR3: ATKGGVAGVSTDTQY
length: 15
V: TRBV15
D: TRBD2

CDR3: ASSPEPYYGYT
length: 11
V: TRBV18
D: .

CDR3: ASSNGQETQY
length: 10
V: TRBV10-1
D: .

CDR3: ASSETPTRNIQY
length: 12
V: TRBV3-1
D: .

CDR3: ASSSRDRGQVGELF
length: 14
V: TRBV7-9
D: TRBD1

CDR3: ASSAMVQETQY
length: 11
V: TRBV27
D: .

CDR3: ASSLGRFNEQF
length: 11
V: TRBV12-3/TRBV12-4
D: .

CDR3: ASSLVGPGADTQY
length: 13
V: TRBV11-2
D: .